The clone carrying this T cell receptor beta chain was counted many times. Its target is unknown. These data originate in a study of neurological immune-mediated disorders. General observations from the study: Multiple sclerosis was found to have the least TCR clonal expansion, below healthy controls, and HTLV-1-associated myelopathy the most. Expanded clones shared no CDR3 amino acid sequences across subjects, suggesting private repertoires in all groups.

The CDR3 extends over 13 amino acids. Germline lookup yields CDR1 ENHRY and CDR2 SYGVKD. V trimming: 11 bases; J trimming: 2 bases; junction bases outside the gene matches: 7. The cDNA was synthesized by 5'RACE incorporating 10-nucleotide random UMIs. TCRdb used MiXCR to reprocess the 5' RACE reads, holding one entry per CDR3 protein. The sample carries about 38,000 distinct CDR3 sequences, 4% to 5.5% recorded once. Sequencing used CD4+ T cells from blood. The sequence was obtained from a man aged 18 to 30 in good health. The chain recombines TRBV10-3 with TRBJ2-5; TRBD2 matches 8 bases. The CDR3, as DNA: TGTGCCGTCCAACGGGGGGGGCAAGAGACCCAGTACTTC. The encoded protein is CAVQRGGQETQYF.